These 25 T cell receptor beta chains share one sample of origin, sequenced in a study of Ad26.COV2.S vaccination and SARS-CoV-2 variants. Only in-frame clones appear in the TCRdb table, and some are missing; sequencing was by immunoSEQ multiplex PCR. The sample consists of 300,000 to 400,000 clones, roughly 84% of them appearing once. Treatment of the sample: 19 received Ad26.COV2.S at low or high dose, single or two shots; roughly five received placebo; per-sample allocation not given. After the first vaccine or placebo injection, samples were drawn on day 63. The starting material was peripheral blood, obtained in a trial of Ad26.COV2.S vaccine versus placebo. These receptors were collected from a person aged 18-60 years who received the Ad26.COV2.S COVID-19 vaccine or a placebo.

The chain joins TRBV25-1 to TRBJ1-6, with a weak D call TRBD1 (5 bases). CDR1 and CDR2 (germline): MGHDK, SYGVNS. Trimming stripped 5 bases from V and 5 bases from J, with 10 bases between. The CDR3 sequence is 14 residues long. The CDR3 sequence is CASSPTENNSPLHF. In DNA, the CDR3 is TGTGCCAGCAGTCCGACAGAAAATAATTCACCCCTCCACTTT.

The rearrangement links TRBV6-6 to TRBJ1-1, with 9 bases lining up with TRBD1. Germline CDR1 and CDR2: MNHNY and SVGAGI (reference sequence). The junction had 17 bases not matched to a gene; V was cut back by 5 bases and J by 7 bases. The CDR3 consists of 17 residues. Written as DNA, the CDR3 is TGTGCCAGCAGTCAACAGGGGGCTGTTGTTTTTTCGGGTGAAGCTTTCTTT. This sequence encodes CASSQQGAVVFSGEAFF.

This rearrangement joins TRBV7-9 to TRBJ1-2; 10 bases match TRBD1. The CDR3 has 14 residues. The V segment lost 4 bases and the J segment 8 bases; nucleotides outside the gene matches: 7. Per germline, CDR1 SEHNR and CDR2 FQNEAQ (reference sequence). CDR3 sequence: CASSSRTGGEGYTF. CDR3 coding DNA: TGTGCCAGCAGCTCAAGGACAGGGGGAGAGGGCTACACCTTC.

This chain connects TRBV7-8 to TRBJ1-4; no clear D gene. Looked up from germline, CDR1 is SGHVS and CDR2 is FQNEAQ. The CDR3 is 12 amino acids. V was pared by 5 bases and J by 8 bases, with 9 bases between. CDR3 sequence (DNA): TGTGCCAGCAGCCAAGTCCCCGAAAAACTGTTTTTT. This encodes CASSQVPEKLFF. The complete variable domain, with remaining parts taken from reference TRBV7-8 and TRBJ1-4, reads GAGVSQSPRYKVAKRGQDVALRCDPISGHVSLFWYQQALGQGPEFLTYFQNEAQLDKSGLPSDRFFAERPEGSVSTLKIQRTQQEDSAVYLCASSQVPEKLFFGSGTQLSVL.

V and J are TRBV11-2 and TRBJ2-1; tentatively, D is TRBD1 or TRBD2 (5 bases each). Germline CDR1 reads SGHAT; CDR2 reads FQNNGV. This CDR3 has 14 residues. Between the trimmed V and J ends, which lost 8 bases and 0 bases, there was a span of 11 bases. For the CDR3, the DNA is TGTGCCAGCCGAGAGGGGTCCTCCTACAATGAGCAGTTCTTC. The encoded protein is CASREGSSYNEQFF.

The CDR3 DNA reads TGTGCCAGCACAGGGGGCCAAGAGCAGTACTTC. Its protein product is CASTGGQEQYF. The chain employs TRBV6-5 and TRBJ2-7; 8 nucleotides match TRBD1. Per germline, CDR1 MNHEY and CDR2 SVGAGI. The CDR3 length is 11 residues. With V trimmed by 7 bases and J by 7 bases, 3 bases remained unmatched.

This clone came up many times. This chain joins TRBV7-9 and TRBJ2-7, with D perhaps assigned TRBD1 or TRBD2 (6 bases each). Germline CDR1 is SEHNR and CDR2 is FQNEAQ (reference sequence). V dropped 0 bases and J dropped 0 bases, with 12 bases sitting between them. The CDR3 totals 16 residues. The CDR3 sequence is CASSLAAGHSSYEQYF. The DNA of the CDR3 is TGTGCCAGCAGCTTAGCTGCGGGACACTCCTCCTACGAGCAGTACTTC.

This clone occurred once. The V call is TRBV5-4, the J call TRBJ2-3; 8 nucleotides agree with TRBD1. This CDR3 contains 15 residues. Germline loops: CDR1 SGHNT, CDR2 YYREEE (reference sequence). The J segment lost 3 bases and the V segment lost 2 bases, leaving 5 bases of the junction unmatched. In nucleotides, the CDR3 is TGTGCCAGCAGCTTACAGGGGGTGTTGACAGATACGCAGTATTTT. Protein sequence: CASSLQGVLTDTQYF.

This chain connects TRBV20-1 to TRBJ2-1; D not certain. Germline V gives CDR1 DFQATT, CDR2 SNEGSKA (reference sequence). The CDR3 has 10 amino acids. V was cut by 8 bases and J by 8 bases, with 10 bases left in between. The CDR3 coding sequence is TGCAGTTTCCATAGCCATGAGCAGTTCTTC. Its protein product is CSFHSHEQFF.

CDR3 in amino acids: CASSQGANTEAFF. CDR3 in DNA: TGTGCCAGTTCACAGGGGGCGAACACTGAAGCTTTCTTT. This sequence joins TRBV19 and TRBJ1-1; 9 nucleotides align to TRBD1. The CDR3 spans 13 residues. V lost 8 bases, J lost 1 base, and 2 bases stayed unmatched. The germline V gene has CDR1 LNHDA and CDR2 SQIVND (reference sequence).

The rearrangement links TRBV7-8 to TRBJ2-5, with D possibly TRBD2 on 6 matching bases. The CDR3 length is 16 residues. Germline V gives CDR1 SGHVS, CDR2 FQNEAQ. Between the trimmed V and J ends, which lost 1 base and 5 bases, there was a span of 17 bases. The CDR3 sequence: CASSLEEGTARETQYF. In DNA, the CDR3 is TGTGCCAGCAGCTTAGAGGAGGGGACTGCGCGGGAGACCCAGTACTTC.

In this sample, this clone turned up once. V gene TRBV11-2 combines with J gene TRBJ2-7, with D maybe TRBD2 (7 bases). Trimming pared 2 bases from V and 7 bases from J, leaving 18 bases between. Germline V gene lookup returns CDR1 SGHAT and CDR2 FQNNGV. CDR3 size: 15 residues. The CDR3 region is CASSLSGGLTREQYF. The DNA of the CDR3 is TGTGCCAGCAGCTTATCCGGGGGGCTCACTAGAGAGCAGTACTTC. The whole variable domain, filled in from reference TRBV11-2 and TRBJ2-7, reads EAGVAQSPRYKIIEKRQSVAFWCNPISGHATLYWYQQILGQGPKLLIQFQNNGVVDDSQLPKDRFSAERLKGVDSTLKIQPAKLEDSAVYLCASSLSGGLTREQYFGPGTRLTVT.

The rearrangement joins TRBV16 to TRBJ1-2, with TRBD1 as a possible D gene (6 bases). Looked up from germline, CDR1 is KGHSY and CDR2 is FQNENV. The length of the CDR3 is 14 residues. V lost 3 bases and J lost 7, with 15 bases in between. The CDR3 region is CASSQSRGATGYTF. In DNA form, the CDR3 reads TGTGCCAGCAGCCAGTCACGGGGGGCGACTGGCTACACCTTC.

V usage is TRBV11-2 and J usage is TRBJ1-3; D is undetermined. The V gene lost 3 bases and the J gene lost 1 base, with 7 bases spanning the gap. CDR1 is SGHAT, CDR2 FQNNGV, per germline. CDR3 size: 14 residues. In DNA form, the CDR3 reads TGTGCCAGCAGCTTCGCCGGTTCTGGAAACACCATATATTTT. It translates to CASSFAGSGNTIYF.

This sequence joins TRBV24-1 and TRBJ2-6; a possible D gene is TRBD1 (5 bases). The length of the CDR3 is 17 residues. Between the trimmed V and J ends, which lost 5 bases and 1 base, there was a span of 14 bases. Germline values: CDR1 KGHDR, CDR2 SFDVKD. The CDR3: CATSAAQVGSGANVLTF. The CDR3 DNA is TGTGCCACCAGTGCGGCACAGGTCGGTTCTGGGGCCAACGTCCTGACTTTC.

The CDR3 nucleotides are TGTGCCAGCAGCCCGCGGGGCACAGCCTCTGGAAACACCATATATTTT. Its protein is CASSPRGTASGNTIYF. The chain is built from TRBV11-1 and TRBJ1-3; TRBD1 might be the D (5 bases). In germline, CDR1 is SGHAT, CDR2 FQDESV (reference sequence). Trimming removed 5 bases at V and 0 bases at J, with 14 bases between. The CDR3 is 16 residues long.

The chain recombines TRBV5-1 with TRBJ1-1; the D is unclear. The V gene's germline CDR1 is SGHRS and CDR2 YFSETQ. Between the trimmed V and J ends, which lost 4 bases and 1 base, there was a span of 11 bases. The CDR3 runs to 14 residues. In DNA, the CDR3 is TGCGCCAGCAGCCCACGGACGGCGAACACTGAAGCTTTCTTT. Translating gives CASSPRTANTEAFF.

The chain joins TRBV5-1 to TRBJ1-3; TRBD1 agrees at 12 bases. In germline, CDR1 is SGHRS, CDR2 YFSETQ. With 7 bases clipped from V and 4 bases from J, the junction kept 9 bases outside the gene matches. CDR3 size: 16 residues. The CDR3 protein is CASRQRDRGHGNTIYF. The CDR3, as DNA: TGCGCCAGCCGACAAAGGGACAGGGGGCACGGAAACACCATATATTTT.

DNA for the CDR3: TGTGCCAGCAGCTCCCGACAGGGGAGCGAGCAGTACTTC. It codes for CASSSRQGSEQYF. This chain connects TRBV7-3 to TRBJ2-7, with TRBD1 matching over 8 bases. From germline, CDR1 is SGHTA and CDR2 FQGTGA. J was trimmed by 6 bases and V by 4 bases; bases with no gene match: 5. CDR3 length equals 13 residues.

The chain recombines TRBV19 with TRBJ1-6, with D perhaps TRBD1 (5 bases). Germline V lookup: CDR1 LNHDA, CDR2 SQIVND (reference sequence). The length of the CDR3 is 15 residues. The V end lost 1 base, the J end lost 9 bases, and 13 bases lay between the germline ends. Here the CDR3 DNA reads TGTGCCAGTAGTATAGTGGGGGGTGTTGGTTCACCCCTCCACTTT. Encoded protein: CASSIVGGVGSPLHF.

This chain links TRBV19 with TRBJ2-1, with TRBD1 identical over 8 bases. There are 16 residues in the CDR3. Germline V gives CDR1 LNHDA, CDR2 SQIVND (reference sequence). Germline trimming cut 7 bases from V and 0 bases from J; bases unmatched to any gene: 8. The CDR3 loop is CASNLRTGSSYNEQFF. The CDR3 nucleotides read TGTGCCAGTAACCTAAGGACAGGGAGCTCCTACAATGAGCAGTTCTTC.

The chain recombines TRBV11-2 with TRBJ2-3; the D gene is possibly TRBD2 (6 bases). The germline V gene encodes CDR1 SGHAT and CDR2 FQNNGV. V was cut by 5 bases and J by 2 bases, with 14 bases left in between. This CDR3 comprises 15 residues. Here the CDR3 reads CASSPSGGSTDTQYF. The CDR3 DNA is TGTGCCAGCAGCCCCTCTGGAGGGTCCACAGATACGCAGTATTTT.

The chain has TRBV7-9 and TRBJ2-4, with D tentatively TRBD1 or TRBD2 (6 bases each). CDR1 is SEHNR and CDR2 is FQNEAQ in the germline V gene (reference sequence). This CDR3 has 13 amino acids. V lost 5 bases, J lost 12 bases, and 17 bases lay in between. CDR3 protein: CASSAMSGGDQYF. As DNA, the CDR3 is TGTGCCAGCAGCGCCATGTCCGGGGGCGATCAGTACTTC.

J is TRBJ2-7 and V is TRBV10-2; D may be TRBD1 (6 bases). The length of the CDR3 is 15 residues. Trimming took 8 bases from V and 6 from J, leaving 23 bases between them. Looked up from germline, CDR1 is WSHSY and CDR2 is SAAADI. The CDR3 coding sequence is TGCGCCAGCGAACCAACAGGGCAAAGGCTTGGCGAGCAGTACTTC. It yields the protein CASEPTGQRLGEQYF.

This chain uses TRBV10-3 with TRBJ1-1, with 10 bases aligning to TRBD1. The V gene end was trimmed by 0 bases and the J gene end by 5 bases; junction bases not matched to a gene: 6. This CDR3 comprises 16 residues. Germline V CDR1 and CDR2: ENHRY, SYGVKD. The CDR3 DNA is TGTGCCATCAGTGAGTCAACCGGGACAGGGGAGACTGAAGCTTTCTTT. Amino acids: CAISESTGTGETEAFF.